These T cell receptor beta chains were read from a single sample in a study of Ad26.COV2.S vaccination and SARS-CoV-2 variants. Assay used: immunoSEQ multiplex PCR; TCRdb lists only in-frame clones, some missing. The sample records 440,000 or so clones, around 93% being singletons. Sample: peripheral blood, taken in a trial of Ad26.COV2.S vaccine versus placebo. Receptors originate from a person between 18 and 60 years old who received the Ad26.COV2.S COVID-19 vaccine or a placebo. Each CDR3 is given with its conserved first and last residue. D genes are given only for firm matches. Size is omitted from some rows. Given values are once, few, many or a class for expanded clones.

>TRBJ1-1|TRBV6-5|NA|11|NA
TGTGCCAGCAGTATAGGGACTGAAGCTTTCTTT
CASSIGTEAFF
>TRBJ1-2|TRBV5-1|TRBD1|15|NA
TGCGCCAGCAGCTCACAGACAGGGGTCGACTATGGCTACACCTTC
CASSSQTGVDYGYTF
>TRBJ1-2|TRBV19|TRBD1|13|NA
TGTGCCAGTAGTATCCACAGGGGGAACGGCTACACCTTC
CASSIHRGNGYTF
>TRBJ1-4|TRBV6-6|TRBD1|12|once
TGTGCCAGCGGGACAGCTAATGAAAAACTGTTTTTT
CASGTANEKLFF
>TRBJ2-3|TRBV20-1|NA|17|NA
TGCAGTGCTAGTTTCCCGTCAGGACAGATGAATCAAGATACGCAGTATTTT
CSASFPSGQMNQDTQYF
>TRBJ1-2|TRBV6-6|NA|14|NA
TGTGCCAGCAGTTACACCGGGGGCGGCTATGGCTACACCTTC
CASSYTGGGYGYTF
>TRBJ2-7|TRBV7-2|NA|15|NA
TGTGCCAGCACCCTTAGGGGGGGGGCCTCCTACGAGCAGTACTTC
CASTLRGGASYEQYF
>TRBJ1-3|TRBV18|NA|14|NA
TGTGCCAGCTCACCCTCCCACGGGGATGACACCATATATTTT
CASSPSHGDDTIYF
>TRBJ1-2|TRBV7-9|TRBD1|13|NA
TGTGCCAGCAGTCCGACAGGGGGGCATGGCTACACCTTC
CASSPTGGHGYTF
>TRBJ1-2|TRBV28|NA|14|few
TGTGCCAGCACGTTGGGAGGGTCTAACTATGGCTACACCTTC
CASTLGGSNYGYTF
>TRBJ2-5|TRBV6-5|TRBD2|15|NA
TGTGCCAGCGGGACTAGCGCCTTGATGATGGAGACCCAGTACTTC
CASGTSALMMETQYF
>TRBJ2-7|TRBV19|NA|14|few
TGTGCCAGTAGTATCTCGGGCGGTACCTACGAGCAGTACTTC
CASSISGGTYEQYF
>TRBJ2-3|TRBV4-3|NA|14|NA
TGCGCCAGCAGCCAACGGGCGGGTTCGGATACGCAGTATTTT
CASSQRAGSDTQYF
>TRBJ2-2|TRBV27|NA|14|NA
TGTGCCAGCAGTTTACCGACGGTAACCGGGGAGCTGTTTTTT
CASSLPTVTGELFF
>TRBJ1-4|TRBV7-2|TRBD1|15|NA
TGTGCCAGCCGGACAGGTTTTGTGTCTAATGAAAAACTGTTTTTT
CASRTGFVSNEKLFF
>TRBJ2-2|TRBV7-8|NA|17|NA
TGTGCCAGCAGCTGGGTCCATCCCTCGTCTGGCACCGGGGAGCTGTTTTTT
CASSWVHPSSGTGELFF
>TRBJ2-7|TRBV4-3|NA|13|NA
TGCGCCAGCAGCCAAGATAGGAGCTACGAGCAGTACTTC
CASSQDRSYEQYF